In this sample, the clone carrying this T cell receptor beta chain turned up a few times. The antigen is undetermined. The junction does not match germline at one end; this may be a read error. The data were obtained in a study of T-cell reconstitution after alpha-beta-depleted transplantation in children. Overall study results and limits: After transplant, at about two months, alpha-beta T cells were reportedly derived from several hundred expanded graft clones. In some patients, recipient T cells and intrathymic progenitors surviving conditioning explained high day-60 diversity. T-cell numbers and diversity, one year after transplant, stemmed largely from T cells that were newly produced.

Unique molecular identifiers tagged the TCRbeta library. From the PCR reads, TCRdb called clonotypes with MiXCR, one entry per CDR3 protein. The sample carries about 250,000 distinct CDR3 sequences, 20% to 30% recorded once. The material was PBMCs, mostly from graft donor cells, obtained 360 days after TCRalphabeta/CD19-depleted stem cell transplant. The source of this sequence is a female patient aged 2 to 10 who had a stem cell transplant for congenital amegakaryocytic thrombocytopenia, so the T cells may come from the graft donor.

The CDR3 is CASGLSAATGELFF. For the CDR3, the DNA is TGTGCCAGCGGTTTAAGTGCTGCCACCGGGGAGCTGTTTTTT. The V call is TRBV12-3 or TRBV12-4, the J call TRBJ2-2; D is unresolved. CDR3 length equals 14 residues.